This T cell receptor (beta chain) was sequenced in a study of glioma-infiltrating T cells. General study findings and limits: Tissue-blood divergence was below expectation in non-neoplastic patients, above in gliomas. Only very few CDR3 sequences appeared in both tissue and blood.

The CDR3 has 15 amino acids. Germline values: CDR1 LNHDA, CDR2 SQIVND (reference sequence). Trimming took off 7 bases at V and 1 base at J, with 16 bases between the two ends. Amplification of TCR alpha and beta CDR3 regions from RNA used iRepertoire nested multiplex PCR. One-step reverse transcription and amplification started from about 100-400 ng of tissue mRNA or PBMC total RNA. From the multiplex PCR reads, TCRdb called clonotypes with MiXCR, one entry per CDR3 protein. This sample has 150,000 to 200,000 distinct CDR3 sequences, with more than 25% found just once. This clonotype came up many times. What it binds is not known.

The chain links TRBV19 to TRBJ1-1; D perhaps matches TRBD1 (6 bases). The sequence was collected from a human donor with low-grade glioma or glioblastoma, undergoing nonglioma brain surgery, or in good health (not recorded which). Sequenced sample: glioma tissue, nonneoplastic brain tissue, or PBMCs (not recorded which). CDR3 sequence (DNA): TGTGCCAGTACCCTCGCCCCCAGGGGGAACACTGAAGCTTTCTTT. This codes for CASTLAPRGNTEAFF.